Listed below are T cell receptor beta chains from one sample, sequenced in a study of cytomegalovirus exposure and HLA in healthy donors. The protocol was immunoSEQ multiplex PCR, while the TCRdb copy is restricted to in-frame clones and leaves out a portion. Here the sample spans 150,000 to 200,000 clones, roughly nine tenths being singletons. Material: PBMCs. All receptors come from a woman in her twenties or thirties in good health and CMV-seronegative. Both conserved end residues are part of each CDR3. Each record gives: clone size, CDR3 length, J gene, D gene, V gene, CDR3 protein, CDR3 DNA. D genes are given only for firm matches. For some rows the clone size is stated as once, few or many, or as a class when expanded; others skip it.

-,13,TRBJ2-5,-,TRBV6-1,CASSEHTRGTQYF,TGTGCCAGCAGTGAACACACCAGGGGGACCCAGTACTTC
-,10,TRBJ1-2,-,TRBV29-1,CSVGFDGYTF,TGCAGCGTTGGGTTTGATGGCTACACCTTC
-,13,TRBJ1-2,TRBD1,TRBV9,CASSVGDSYGYTF,TGTGCCAGCAGCGTAGGGGACAGCTATGGCTACACCTTC
-,14,TRBJ2-7,TRBD2,TRBV5-1,CASSPGGQAYEQYF,TGCGCCAGCAGCCCGGGAGGTCAGGCCTACGAGCAGTACTTC
-,16,TRBJ2-1,TRBD2,TRBV28,CASSSGLAGLYNEQFF,TGTGCCAGCAGTTCCGGACTAGCGGGACTCTACAATGAGCAGTTCTTC
-,14,TRBJ2-1,TRBD1,TRBV19,CASRGQGVYNEQFF,TGTGCCAGTAGGGGACAGGGGGTCTACAATGAGCAGTTCTTC
-,14,TRBJ1-5,-,TRBV7-9,CASSLGTGPQPQHF,TGTGCCAGCAGCTTAGGTACAGGGCCTCAGCCCCAGCATTTT
-,15,TRBJ2-6,-,TRBV27,CASSQQFSGANVLTF,TGTGCCAGCAGCCAACAGTTCTCTGGGGCCAACGTCCTGACTTTC
once,15,TRBJ1-1,-,TRBV9,CASSVGWAGDTEAFF,TGTGCCAGCAGCGTAGGTTGGGCCGGGGACACTGAAGCTTTCTTT
-,16,TRBJ2-4,-,TRBV28,CASAGQTRYGKNIQYF,TGTGCCAGCGCTGGGCAGACTCGGTATGGCAAAAACATTCAGTACTTC
-,17,TRBJ2-2,TRBD1,TRBV7-9,CASSPNQGAGWTGELFF,TGTGCCAGCAGCCCAAACCAGGGGGCCGGGTGGACCGGGGAGCTGTTTTTT
-,15,TRBJ2-5,TRBD1,TRBV5-1,CASSSGQGAGETQYF,TGCGCCAGCAGCTCCGGACAGGGGGCAGGAGAGACCCAGTACTTC
-,13,TRBJ1-2,-,TRBV6-1,CASSESQVDGYTF,TGTGCCAGCAGTGAATCGCAGGTTGATGGCTACACCTTC
once,15,TRBJ2-4,TRBD1,TRBV28,CASSWTGGRGDIQYF,TGTGCCAGCAGTTGGACAGGGGGAAGGGGGGACATTCAGTACTTC
-,17,TRBJ2-1,TRBD2,TRBV6-4,CASSDSWTSGLYNEQFF,TGTGCCAGCAGTGACTCTTGGACTAGCGGGTTATACAATGAGCAGTTCTTC
-,14,TRBJ1-2,-,TRBV9,CASSAAGHFYGYTF,TGTGCCAGCAGCGCGGCGGGACACTTCTATGGCTACACCTTC